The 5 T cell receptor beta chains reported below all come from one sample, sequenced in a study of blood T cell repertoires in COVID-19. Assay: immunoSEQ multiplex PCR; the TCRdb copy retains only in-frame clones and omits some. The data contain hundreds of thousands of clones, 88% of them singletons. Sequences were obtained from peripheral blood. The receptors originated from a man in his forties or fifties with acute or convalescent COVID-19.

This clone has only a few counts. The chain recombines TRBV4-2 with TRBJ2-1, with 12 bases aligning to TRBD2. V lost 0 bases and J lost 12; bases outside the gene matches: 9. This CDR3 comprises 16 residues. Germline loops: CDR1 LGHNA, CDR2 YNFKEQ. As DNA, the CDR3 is TGTGCCAGCAGCCAAGAGGAGTGGACTAGCGGGACTCGGCAGTTCTTC. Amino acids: CASSQEEWTSGTRQFF.

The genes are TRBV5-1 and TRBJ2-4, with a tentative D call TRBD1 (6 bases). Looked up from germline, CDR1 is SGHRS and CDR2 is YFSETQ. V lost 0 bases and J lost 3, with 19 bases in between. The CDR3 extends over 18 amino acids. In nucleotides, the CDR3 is TGCGCCAGCAGCTTGGGACCCAGGGGTCGGGCCAGCAAAAACATTCAGTACTTC. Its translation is CASSLGPRGRASKNIQYF.

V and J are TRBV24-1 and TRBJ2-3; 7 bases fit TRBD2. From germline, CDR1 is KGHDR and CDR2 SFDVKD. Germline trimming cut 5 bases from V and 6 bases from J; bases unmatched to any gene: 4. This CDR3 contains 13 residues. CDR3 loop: CATSAWGGDTQYF. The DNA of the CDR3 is TGTGCCACCAGTGCCTGGGGGGGGGATACGCAGTATTTT.

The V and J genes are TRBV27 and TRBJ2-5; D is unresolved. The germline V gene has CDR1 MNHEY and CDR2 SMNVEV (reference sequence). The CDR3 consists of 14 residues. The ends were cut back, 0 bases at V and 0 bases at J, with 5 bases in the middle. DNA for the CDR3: TGTGCCAGCAGTTTATCTCAGTACCAAGAGACCCAGTACTTC. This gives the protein CASSLSQYQETQYF.

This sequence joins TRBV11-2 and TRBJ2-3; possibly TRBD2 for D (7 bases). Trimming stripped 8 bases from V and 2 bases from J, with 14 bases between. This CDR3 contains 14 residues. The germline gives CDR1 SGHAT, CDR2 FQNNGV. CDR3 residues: CASGGDTYTDTQYF. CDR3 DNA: TGTGCCAGCGGGGGGGACACTTACACAGATACGCAGTATTTT.